One and the same sample provided the 18 T cell receptor beta chains below, sequenced in a study of blood T cell repertoires in COVID-19. TCRdb's table, derived via immunoSEQ multiplex PCR, lists solely in-frame clones and lacks some. The repertoire has under 500,000 clones, roughly 89% of them found once; the top ten carry roughly 4%. The sequencing sample was made of peripheral blood. The receptors shown here come from a woman aged 30 to 39 with acute or convalescent COVID-19.

This clone was counted a single time. The chain combines TRBV21-1 with TRBJ2-3; the table's D call, TRBD2, was not checked against the DNA. TRBV21-1 is assigned pseudogene status. CDR3 size: 15 residues. The CDR3 loop reads CASSSLYPSTDTQYF. For the CDR3, the DNA is TGTGCCAGCAGCAGCCTCTACCCTAGCACAGATACGCAGTATTTT.

The chain joins TRBV18 to TRBJ2-5; 8 nucleotides agree with TRBD2. V was pared by 1 base and J by 7 bases, with 14 bases of the junction left unmatched. This CDR3 is 17 amino acids long. The V gene's germline CDR1 is KGHSH and CDR2 LQKENI. The CDR3 coding sequence is TGTGCCAGCTCACCACTCCCGGCGGGGGGATCCGGATCGACCCAGTACTTC. The encoded protein is CASSPLPAGGSGSTQYF.

This chain connects TRBV2 to TRBJ1-1, with unresolved D. Germline assignment: CDR1 SNHLY and CDR2 FYNNEI. Trimming pared 6 bases from V and 6 bases from J, leaving 17 bases between. The CDR3 length is 14 residues. The CDR3 sequence is CASSREVVRAEAFF. The CDR3 DNA sequence: TGTGCCAGCAGCCGAGAGGTGGTACGCGCTGAAGCTTTCTTT.

V gene TRBV6-5 combines with J gene TRBJ2-3, with D perhaps matching TRBD2 (5 bases). V lost 8 bases to trimming and J lost 1 base, with 16 bases between them. Germline CDR1 and CDR2: MNHEY and SVGAGI. This CDR3 spans 15 amino acids. The CDR3 bases are TGTGCCAGCGCCGCCATAGGGAGCGGCACAGATACGCAGTATTTT. It codes for CASAAIGSGTDTQYF.

The chain links TRBV2 to TRBJ2-1; perhaps TRBD1 as D (5 bases). The V gene lost 6 bases and the J gene lost 10 bases, with 10 bases spanning the gap. CDR1 and CDR2 (germline): SNHLY, FYNNEI. CDR3 length equals 11 residues. The CDR3 loop reads CASSADREQFF. CDR3 coding DNA: TGTGCCAGCAGCGCAGACAGAGAGCAGTTCTTC.

The chain uses TRBV24-1 and TRBJ2-2; a possible D gene is TRBD1 (5 bases). CDR1 KGHDR and CDR2 SFDVKD come from the germline V gene. This CDR3 comprises 15 residues. V gave up 2 bases and J gave up 0 bases, with 6 bases separating them. The CDR3 DNA sequence: TGTGCCACCAGTGATTGGGGCGCGAACACCGGGGAGCTGTTTTTT. Protein sequence: CATSDWGANTGELFF.

The CDR3, as DNA: TGTGCCAGCAGCTTAGATGGTGCGCGGGAAAAACTGTTTTTT. It codes for CASSLDGAREKLFF. V is TRBV7-9 and J is TRBJ1-4; D ambiguous. Germline CDR1 is SEHNR and CDR2 is FQNEAQ (reference sequence). The CDR3 extends over 14 amino acids. Trimming cost V 1 base and J 8 bases, with 11 bases left between them.

The genes are TRBV5-6 and TRBJ2-7; D possibly corresponds to TRBD1 (6 bases). The V end lost 4 bases, the J end lost 4 bases, and 18 bases lay between the germline ends. The length of the CDR3 is 15 residues. CDR1 is SGHDT and CDR2 is YYEEEE in the germline V gene. In DNA form, the CDR3 reads TGTGCCAGCAGCCCGGCCATGGACGGGACATACGAGCAGTACTTC. Translation: CASSPAMDGTYEQYF.

The V gene is TRBV11-2, the J gene TRBJ2-7, with 12 bases identical to TRBD2. The germline CDR1 and CDR2 sequences are SGHAT and FQNNGV. Trimming took 1 base from V and 0 from J; bases not matched to a gene: 7. The CDR3 runs to 18 residues. Written as DNA, the CDR3 is TGTGCCAGCAGCTTAGGACTAGCGGGGGCCCCGAGCTCCTACGAGCAGTACTTC. Protein sequence: CASSLGLAGAPSSYEQYF.

V is TRBV5-1 and J is TRBJ2-7; 8 bases map to TRBD1. Unmatched junction bases numbered 10, after V lost 3 bases and J lost 2 bases. The CDR3 loop spans 16 amino acids. Germline V lookup: CDR1 SGHRS, CDR2 YFSETQ. CDR3 DNA sequence: TGCGCCAGCAGCTATAATACCGGGACAGGTACCTACGAGCAGTACTTC. Residues: CASSYNTGTGTYEQYF.

The chain employs TRBV4-1 and TRBJ2-5, with D perhaps TRBD1 (5 bases). CDR3 length: 14 residues. Per germline, CDR1 MGHRA and CDR2 YSYEKL. Trimming stripped 3 bases from V and 5 bases from J, with 13 bases between. CDR3 DNA sequence: TGCGCCAGCAGCCAGGGGCCTAGTATGGAGACCCAGTACTTC. Amino acid sequence: CASSQGPSMETQYF.

V is TRBV7-2 and J is TRBJ2-7; 7 positions match TRBD1. CDR1 and CDR2 from the germline V gene are SGHTA and FQGNSA. The CDR3 has 14 residues. V lost 5 bases and J lost 2; bases outside the gene matches: 6. In nucleotides, the CDR3 is TGTGCCAGCAGCGCCAACAGGGGCCCCTACGAGCAGTACTTC. Protein sequence: CASSANRGPYEQYF.

This rearrangement joins TRBV4-2 to TRBJ2-5; 12 nucleotides match TRBD2. CDR1 LGHNA and CDR2 YNFKEQ come from the germline V gene. The CDR3 is made up of 16 amino acids. V shed 0 bases and J 5 bases; nucleotides not matched to a gene: 4. The CDR3: CASSQDDLAGGETQYF. The CDR3 nucleotides are TGTGCCAGCAGCCAAGATGATCTAGCGGGGGGGGAGACCCAGTACTTC.

This clone was seen a handful of times. The genes are TRBV6-5 and TRBJ1-3; D unresolved. This CDR3 is built from 14 residues. Trimming cost V 5 bases and J 0 bases, with 8 bases left between them. Germline CDR1 MNHEY, CDR2 SVGAGI. The CDR3 DNA reads TGTGCCAGCAGTCGAGACATCTCTGGAAACACCATATATTTT. Translation: CASSRDISGNTIYF.

This chain connects TRBV5-8 to TRBJ2-1; 10 positions match TRBD1. The germline V gene encodes CDR1 SGHTS and CDR2 YDEGEE. This CDR3 comprises 17 residues. With 5 bases clipped from V and 2 bases from J, the junction kept 10 bases outside the gene matches. CDR3 in DNA: TGTGCCAGCAGGTATACTTCCGGGACAGGGGCCTACAATGAGCAGTTCTTC. Translation gives CASRYTSGTGAYNEQFF.

V gene TRBV4-2 combines with J gene TRBJ1-2; 8 bases line up with TRBD1. The germline V gene has CDR1 LGHNA and CDR2 YNFKEQ. The CDR3 totals 16 residues. V was clipped by 2 bases and J by 1 base; unmatched bases: 6. The CDR3 here is CASSQPQGVFNYGYTF. The CDR3 coding sequence is TGTGCCAGCAGCCAACCACAGGGGGTTTTTAACTATGGCTACACCTTC.

The J gene is TRBJ1-1, the V gene TRBV24-1; no clear D gene. V lost 2 bases to trimming and J lost 9 bases, with 12 bases between them. CDR3 size: 13 residues. From germline, CDR1 is KGHDR and CDR2 SFDVKD. The CDR3 loop is CATSDSIGDQAFF. CDR3 sequence (DNA): TGTGCCACCAGTGATTCAATCGGGGATCAAGCTTTCTTT.

The chain has TRBV24-1 and TRBJ1-1, with TRBD1 matching 7 bases. This CDR3 has 12 amino acids. Germline CDR1 reads KGHDR; CDR2 reads SFDVKD. With V trimmed by 2 bases and J by 11 bases, 4 bases remained unmatched. The CDR3 reads CATSDSGGPAFF. In DNA form, the CDR3 reads TGTGCCACCAGTGATTCAGGGGGGCCTGCTTTCTTT.